The present T cell receptor (beta chain) was sequenced within a study of cytomegalovirus exposure and HLA in healthy donors. V trimming: 4 bases; J trimming: 10 bases; junction bases outside the gene matches: 7. Germline V gives CDR1 MNHNS, CDR2 SASEGT. The CDR3 totals 15 residues. Primers: 60 Vbeta forward and 13 Jbeta reverse. TCRdb's copy holds only in-frame clones and misses some; the assay was immunoSEQ multiplex PCR. The listing records about 210,000 clones. The sample was PBMCs. This chain connects TRBV6-1 to TRBJ1-6; 10 bases agree with TRBD1. This clonotype originated in a woman in her thirties in good health and CMV-seropositive. The CDR3 coding sequence is TGTGCCAGCAGTGGGGACAGGGGAGTTGGATCACCCCTCCACTTT. Translation gives CASSGDRGVGSPLHF.